These T cell receptor beta chains were read from a single sample in a study of control samples from healthy donors and cancer patients. This table comes from immunoSEQ multiplex PCR, and its TCRdb copy is limited to in-frame clones, with some not included. Among about 43,000 clones listed, roughly 94% were seen once. Input material: blood. These receptors originate from a man aged 60 to 75 in good health. The conserved cysteine and the conserved F or W are not part of the CDR3 here. The order of the fields is CDR3 protein, J gene, V gene, D gene. D genes are given only for firm matches.

CDR3: ASSQWEPEAF
J: TRBJ1-1
V: TRBV6-5
D: .

CDR3: AWSVHDRANGYT
J: TRBJ1-2
V: TRBV30
D: TRBD1

CDR3: ASSLGPTGYNEKLF
J: TRBJ1-4
V: TRBV3-1/TRBV3-2
D: .

CDR3: ASSLTATGEQF
J: TRBJ2-1
V: TRBV7-3
D: .

CDR3: ASSLDGPSVKQY
J: TRBJ2-5
V: TRBV5-4
D: .

CDR3: ASSLAGTGNQPQH
J: TRBJ1-5
V: TRBV28
D: TRBD1

CDR3: ASSPQNYPGQSSNQPQH
J: TRBJ1-5
V: TRBV6-6
D: TRBD1

CDR3: ASSSGHSNQPQH
J: TRBJ1-5
V: TRBV7-9
D: .

CDR3: ASIGFPEAF
J: TRBJ1-1
V: TRBV19
D: .

CDR3: ASSYPSGRGYNEQF
J: TRBJ2-1
V: TRBV6-5
D: TRBD2